This passage covers 24 T cell receptor beta chains from one sample sequenced in a study of T cell responses to AZD1222 COVID-19 vaccine. Produced via immunoSEQ multiplex PCR; TCRdb's table is partial and in-frame only. There are 150,000 to 160,000 clones in the sample; around nine tenths occur only once, and over 15% lies in the top ten. Material: peripheral blood, obtained on day 0 of AZD1222 vaccination. These receptors all stem from an adult in good health.

The chain has TRBV14 and TRBJ1-1; D not certain. V lost 5 bases, J lost 4 bases, and 14 bases lay in between. Germline lookup yields CDR1 SGHDN and CDR2 FVKESK. This CDR3 is 14 amino acids long. CDR3 region: CASSRHGLATEAFF. The CDR3 region has the DNA TGTGCCAGCAGCAGACACGGTTTGGCCACTGAAGCTTTCTTT. The whole variable domain, remainder taken from reference TRBV14 and TRBJ1-1, is EAGVTQFPSHSVIEKGQTVTLRCDPISGHDNLYWYRRVMGKEIKFLLHFVKESKQDESGMPNNRFLAERTGGTYSTLKVQPAELEDSGVYFCASSRHGLATEAFFGQGTRLTVV.

The chain links TRBV5-8 to TRBJ2-1, with unresolved D. The CDR3 spans 12 residues. Per germline, CDR1 SGHTS and CDR2 YDEGEE. Trimming took off 0 bases at V and 10 bases at J, with 8 bases between the two ends. The CDR3: CASSLERGEQFF. The CDR3 DNA is TGTGCCAGCAGCTTGGAAAGAGGCGAGCAGTTCTTC. The full variable domain, with the rest looked up from reference TRBV5-8 and TRBJ2-1, is EAGVTQSPTHLIKTRGQQATLRCSPISGHTSVYWYQQALGLGLQFLLWYDEGEERNRGNFPPRFSGRQFPNYSSELNVNALELEDSALYLCASSLERGEQFFGPGTRLTVL.

V usage is TRBV7-9 and J usage is TRBJ2-1; D is ambiguous. The length of the CDR3 is 15 residues. The germline V and J ends were trimmed by 2 bases and 3 bases, with 11 bases remaining between them. CDR1 SEHNR and CDR2 FQNEAQ come from the germline V gene (reference sequence). The CDR3 spells CASSLMSGSYNEQFF. The CDR3 bases are TGTGCCAGCAGCTTAATGTCAGGAAGCTACAATGAGCAGTTCTTC.

This sequence joins TRBV4-2 and TRBJ1-1; TRBD1 aligns across 10 bases. Germline-derived CDR1 and CDR2 are LGHNA and YNFKEQ. J gave up 3 bases and V 4 bases, and 8 bases lay outside the gene matches. The CDR3 consists of 16 residues. CDR3 nucleotide sequence: TGTGCCAGCAGCCCTGTTACCGGGACAGGGGACACTGAAGCTTTCTTT. The encoded protein is CASSPVTGTGDTEAFF.

This rearrangement joins TRBV5-1 to TRBJ1-5; D gene unclear. V was cut by 5 bases and J by 9 bases, with 15 bases left in between. Germline assignment: CDR1 SGHRS and CDR2 YFSETQ. The CDR3 loop spans 13 amino acids. The chain's CDR3 is CASRSGDGRPQHF. The CDR3 nucleotides are TGCGCCAGCAGGTCCGGCGATGGTCGGCCCCAGCATTTT.

The J gene is TRBJ1-4, the V gene TRBV9; a weak D match, TRBD1 (5 bases). V was trimmed by 0 bases and J by 8 bases, leaving 17 bases between them. The CDR3 has 16 amino acids. CDR1 is SGDLS and CDR2 is YYNGEE in the germline V gene. CDR3 sequence reads: CASSVAGASGFEKLFF. The CDR3 DNA is TGTGCCAGCAGCGTAGCTGGGGCATCGGGGTTCGAAAAACTGTTTTTT.

V and J are TRBV6-5 and TRBJ1-5; unclear D gene. Germline V gene sequence: CDR1 MNHEY, CDR2 SVGAGI. Trimming pared 2 bases from V and 0 bases from J, leaving 5 bases between. This CDR3 comprises 14 residues. The CDR3: CASSYQYSNQPQHF. DNA of the CDR3: TGTGCCAGCAGTTACCAGTATAGCAATCAGCCCCAGCATTTT.

The chain uses TRBV29-1 and TRBJ1-3; maybe TRBD1 (6 bases). Germline values: CDR1 SQVTM, CDR2 ANQGSEA. Trimming took 7 bases from V and 5 from J, leaving 12 bases between them. The CDR3 consists of 12 residues. The CDR3 sequence: CSARDNRNTIYF. The CDR3 DNA follows: TGCAGCGCCCGGGACAACCGAAACACCATATATTTT.

The V call is TRBV28, the J call TRBJ1-2, with D tentatively TRBD1 (5 bases). V was trimmed by 8 bases and J by 4 bases, leaving 17 bases between them. The CDR3 contains 14 residues. Germline lookup yields CDR1 MDHEN and CDR2 SYDVKM. The CDR3 loop is CASAGGGTLYGYTF. The CDR3 DNA is TGTGCCAGCGCCGGCGGGGGGACCCTCTATGGCTACACCTTC.

This chain uses TRBV7-6 with TRBJ2-5; 7 nucleotides align to TRBD1. Germline V gene lookup returns CDR1 SGHVS and CDR2 FNYEAQ. Germline trimming cut 6 bases from V and 5 bases from J; bases unmatched to any gene: 15. The CDR3 is made up of 16 amino acids. The CDR3, as DNA: TGTGCCAGCAGACTAGGGGCGACAGGGTGGGGGGAGACCCAGTACTTC. Its protein product is CASRLGATGWGETQYF.

This clone was recorded only once. The chain couples TRBV21-1 to TRBJ2-7. TRBV21-1 is given as a pseudogene. The CDR3 has 17 residues. As DNA, the CDR3 is TGTGCCAGCAGCAAAGTTCCGGGCGGTCGAGAGTGGGGGGAGCAGTACTTC. Its protein product is CASSKVPGGREWGEQYF.

This chain links TRBV6-5 with TRBJ2-2; D may be TRBD2 (6 bases). Trimming stripped 2 bases from V and 6 bases from J, with 7 bases between. The CDR3 spans 13 residues. Germline loops: CDR1 MNHEY, CDR2 SVGAGI. CDR3 sequence reads: CASSYGGPGELFF. The CDR3 bases are TGTGCCAGCAGTTACGGAGGGCCCGGGGAGCTGTTTTTT.

V and J are TRBV29-1 and TRBJ2-2; D might be TRBD2 (6 bases). Trimming cost V 3 bases and J 4 bases, with 12 bases left between them. Germline loops: CDR1 SQVTM, CDR2 ANQGSEA. The CDR3 has 14 amino acids. The CDR3 here is CSVESGRLTGELFF. CDR3 bases: TGCAGCGTTGAGTCCGGGAGACTCACCGGGGAGCTGTTTTTT.

The gene calls are TRBV6-5 and TRBJ1-1; possibly TRBD1 for D (5 bases). V lost 4 bases and J lost 0, with 12 bases in between. The CDR3 totals 15 residues. Germline V gene lookup returns CDR1 MNHEY and CDR2 SVGAGI. The chain's CDR3 is CASSWDGGMNTEAFF. The CDR3 nucleotides are TGTGCCAGCAGTTGGGACGGTGGCATGAACACTGAAGCTTTCTTT.

The chain links TRBV10-2 to TRBJ2-1, with 15 bases lining up with TRBD2. After removal of 1 base from V and 7 bases from J, the junction contained 5 bases not matched to a gene. In germline, CDR1 is WSHSY, CDR2 SAAADI. This CDR3 region has 17 residues. The CDR3 spells CASSEFRTSGRGNEQFF. CDR3 DNA: TGCGCCAGCAGTGAGTTCCGGACTAGCGGGAGGGGTAATGAGCAGTTCTTC.

The chain joins TRBV5-1 to TRBJ1-6; D is ambiguous. V was pared by 3 bases and J by 8 bases, with 9 bases between. The CDR3 has 13 residues. Germline V gene data show CDR1 as SGHRS and CDR2 as YFSETQ. The CDR3, as DNA: TGCGCCAGCAGCTCCGGACCCTATTCACCCCTCCACTTT. It encodes CASSSGPYSPLHF.

J is TRBJ2-3 and V is TRBV7-9, with 14 bases identical to TRBD2. The CDR3 has 16 amino acids. The germline V gene encodes CDR1 SEHNR and CDR2 FQNEAQ (reference sequence). Trimming took 5 bases from V and 3 from J; bases not matched to a gene: 4. DNA for the CDR3: TGTGCCAGCAGCCTCGGACTAGCGGGGGGTACAGATACGCAGTATTTT. It specifies CASSLGLAGGTDTQYF.

The chain links TRBV6-2 or TRBV6-3 to TRBJ2-4; D gene unclear. Germline-derived CDR1 and CDR2 are MNHEY and SVGEGT. The CDR3 totals 13 residues. V shed 5 bases and J shed 1 base, with 6 bases lying between them. The CDR3: CASSPFAKNIQYF. CDR3 coding DNA: TGTGCCAGCAGTCCCTTTGCCAAAAACATTCAGTACTTC.

The V call is TRBV5-1, the J call TRBJ2-6; D is undetermined. Between the trimmed V and J ends, which lost 4 bases and 4 bases, there was a span of 12 bases. Germline CDR1 SGHRS, CDR2 YFSETQ. This CDR3 comprises 15 residues. The CDR3 region has the DNA TGCGCCAGCAGCCCCGGTCGACTCGGGGCCAACGTCCTGACTTTC. This translates into CASSPGRLGANVLTF.

J is TRBJ1-6 and V is TRBV4-3; D possibly corresponds to TRBD1 (5 bases). The CDR3 runs to 15 residues. Germline V lookup: CDR1 LGHNA, CDR2 YSLEER. V lost 0 bases and J lost 11, with 14 bases in between. The CDR3 sequence: CASSQEGRGRAPLHF. The CDR3 DNA sequence: TGCGCCAGCAGCCAAGAGGGGAGGGGAAGGGCACCCCTCCACTTT.

This chain connects TRBV6-5 to TRBJ1-1, with TRBD1 matching 8 bases. Germline V lookup: CDR1 MNHEY, CDR2 SVGAGI. V was pared by 8 bases and J by 1 base, with 9 bases of the junction left unmatched. The CDR3 has 15 amino acids. The CDR3 reads CASLGTGMTNTEAFF. In nucleotides, the CDR3 is TGTGCCAGCTTAGGGACAGGTATGACGAACACTGAAGCTTTCTTT.

The chain couples TRBV5-4 to TRBJ2-1, with 10 nucleotides matching TRBD2. J was trimmed by 7 bases and V by 4 bases; bases with no gene match: 17. The CDR3 is 18 amino acids. Germline CDR1 reads SGHNT; CDR2 reads YYREEE (reference sequence). For the CDR3, the DNA is TGTGCCAGCAGCGCCTTTTCCTCCAGCGGGGGGGCCGGGAATGAGCAGTTCTTC. Translation gives CASSAFSSSGGAGNEQFF.

V and J are TRBV3-1 (or the pseudogene TRBV3-2) and TRBJ2-7; 9 nucleotides match TRBD1. The J segment lost 2 bases and the V segment lost 3 bases, leaving 2 bases of the junction unmatched. The CDR3 sequence is 14 residues long. From germline, CDR1 is LGHDT and CDR2 YNNKEL (reference sequence). CDR3 sequence: CASSHGTGTYEQYF. The CDR3, as DNA: TGTGCCAGCAGCCACGGGACAGGGACCTACGAGCAGTACTTC.

The chain carries TRBV6-2 or TRBV6-3 and TRBJ1-1, with D possibly TRBD1 on 5 matching bases. The CDR3 extends over 15 amino acids. Trimming left V 5 bases short and J 6 bases short, with 19 bases between. CDR1 MNHEY and CDR2 SVGEGT come from the germline V gene. In DNA, the CDR3 is TGTGCCAGCAGTACCCGGGAGGGGTTCATGCCTGAAGCTTTCTTT. It encodes CASSTREGFMPEAFF.